A single sample gave rise to the 3 T cell receptor beta chains below, sequenced in a study of spatial heterogeneity in lung cancer. Using its own MiXCR run on the 5' RACE reads, TCRdb lists one record per CDR3 protein. The table includes some 120,000 distinct CDR3 sequences, 9% to 15% detected once. The time point was: blood at routine non-recurrence follow-up after resection. Unsorted whole RNA of tumor, nontumor lung or frozen PBMC was sequenced. This specimen was PBMCs, taken at follow-up. The receptors originated from a male donor with early-stage non-small cell lung cancer.

The rearrangement links TRBV28 to TRBJ1-2; TRBD1 matches at 9 bases. Germline CDR1 is MDHEN and CDR2 is SYDVKM. The CDR3 contains 14 residues. V was clipped by 4 bases and J by 2 bases; unmatched bases: 2. CDR3 sequence: CASSSGQGNYGYTF. CDR3 sequence (DNA): TGTGCCAGCAGTTCAGGACAGGGGAACTATGGCTACACCTTC.

This clonotype was detected only a few times. The V and J genes are TRBV29-1 and TRBJ1-3; 10 bases are shared with TRBD1. With V trimmed by 7 bases and J by 8 bases, 8 bases remained unmatched. The CDR3 is made up of 13 amino acids. CDR1 is SQVTM and CDR2 is ANQGSEA in the germline V gene. The CDR3 region has the DNA TGCAGCGGCCGACAGGGGGCTACGGACACCATATATTTT. It yields the protein CSGRQGATDTIYF.

V gene TRBV20-1 combines with J gene TRBJ2-7; TRBD1 matches at 8 bases. CDR1 is DFQATT and CDR2 is SNEGSKA in the germline V gene (reference sequence). This CDR3 is built from 15 residues. Trimming removed 0 bases from V and 2 bases from J; junction bases left unmatched: 6. DNA of the CDR3: TGCAGTGCTAGAGATCCAGGGGGCGCCCCCTACGAGCAGTACTTC. This sequence encodes CSARDPGGAPYEQYF.